These 26 T cell receptor beta chains were all obtained from the same sample, sequenced in a study of OX40 agonist ivuxolimab in advanced cancers. Measured with immunoSEQ multiplex PCR; TCRdb has only the in-frame clones, and not every one. The profile covers 85,000 to 90,000 clones, with 75% to 90% appearing a single time and 0.2% to 0.25% taken by the ten largest. This specimen consisted of CD4+ or CD8+ T cells sorted from blood, obtained in a trial of the OX40 agonist ivuxolimab. These receptors were obtained from an adult with an advanced solid tumor such as melanoma, head and neck, liver or kidney cancer.

CDR3: CASSQGARFYGYTF. The CDR3 nucleotides read TGTGCCAGTAGTCAGGGGGCGCGGTTCTATGGCTACACCTTC. V usage is TRBV19 and J usage is TRBJ1-2; 8 bases are a match to TRBD1. CDR3 size: 14 residues. Trimming at V came to 5 bases and at J to 4 bases, leaving 6 bases not matched to a gene. Germline CDR1 LNHDA, CDR2 SQIVND (reference sequence).

This chain connects TRBV18 to TRBJ1-2; possibly TRBD1 for D (6 bases). Germline CDR1 is KGHSH and CDR2 is LQKENI. Trimming removed 2 bases from V and 12 bases from J, with 19 bases in between. The CDR3 is made up of 14 amino acids. The chain's CDR3 is CASSPSRVRGDDTF. CDR3 bases: TGTGCCAGCTCACCAAGTCGTGTCAGGGGTGACGACACCTTC. Supplemented by reference TRBV18 and TRBJ1-2, the full variable domain reads NAGVMQNPRHLVRRRGQEARLRCSPMKGHSHVYWYRQLPEEGLKFMVYLQKENIIDESGMPKERFSAEFPKEGPSILRIQQVVRGDSAAYFCASSPSRVRGDDTFGSGTRLTVV.

The V call is TRBV10-2, the J call TRBJ1-4; D gene ambiguous. V was shortened by 7 bases and J by 7 bases, with 16 bases between the two germline ends. This CDR3 spans 14 amino acids. From germline, CDR1 is WSHSY and CDR2 SAAADI. In nucleotides, the CDR3 is TGCGCCAGCATGTCCGACATCGAGCTTGAAAAACTGTTTTTT. Its translation: CASMSDIELEKLFF.

The chain links TRBV5-6 to TRBJ2-7; weak D call: TRBD1 (6 bases). The CDR3 runs to 16 residues. Germline V CDR1 and CDR2: SGHDT, YYEEEE. Trimming shortened V by 2 bases and J by 4 bases, and 19 bases separated the two germline ends. The CDR3 sequence: CASSLKPGQGGYEQYF. CDR3 nucleotides: TGTGCCAGCAGCTTAAAACCGGGACAAGGGGGATACGAGCAGTACTTC.

V gene TRBV18 combines with J gene TRBJ2-7; tentatively, D is TRBD1 (6 bases). The V gene's germline CDR1 is KGHSH and CDR2 LQKENI. The CDR3 is 14 amino acids. The germline V and J ends were trimmed by 2 bases and 1 base, with 9 bases remaining between them. In DNA, the CDR3 is TGTGCCAGCTCACCATTACAGGGTTCCTACGAGCAGTACGTC. It yields the protein CASSPLQGSYEQYV.

This rearrangement joins TRBV5-1 to TRBJ2-2, with no clear D. The CDR3 has 15 amino acids. Trimming removed 0 bases from V and 5 bases from J, with 11 bases in between. Germline assignment: CDR1 SGHRS and CDR2 YFSETQ. CDR3 region: CASSLAPRPTGELFF. The CDR3 DNA follows: TGCGCCAGCAGCTTGGCCCCGCGTCCAACCGGGGAGCTGTTTTTT.

The genes are TRBV2 and TRBJ2-1; D perhaps matches TRBD1 (6 bases). This CDR3 has 14 residues. Trimming stripped 4 bases from V and 6 bases from J, with 13 bases between. CDR1 is SNHLY and CDR2 is FYNNEI in the germline V gene. CDR3 amino acids: CASSVGAPPNEQFF. In DNA form, the CDR3 reads TGTGCCAGCAGTGTGGGGGCCCCCCCCAATGAGCAGTTCTTC.

This chain links TRBV2 with TRBJ1-4, with TRBD1 matching 8 bases. J lost 6 bases, V lost 7 bases, and 19 bases had no gene match. The CDR3 is 18 residues long. Germline V gene sequence: CDR1 SNHLY, CDR2 FYNNEI. CDR3 loop: CASTRAPYTTGGDEKLFF. CDR3 DNA: TGTGCCAGCACCCGAGCCCCTTACACAACAGGGGGGGATGAAAAACTGTTTTTT.

V and J are TRBV10-3 and TRBJ2-7, with 9 nucleotides matching TRBD1. Germline-derived CDR1 and CDR2 are ENHRY and SYGVKD. This CDR3 is built from 14 residues. V lost 4 bases and J lost 1; bases outside the gene matches: 2. CDR3 residues: CAISGGTGSYEQYF. In nucleotides, the CDR3 is TGTGCCATCAGTGGGGGGACAGGGTCCTACGAGCAGTACTTC.

The rearrangement uses TRBV7-2 and TRBJ1-1; TRBD1 might be the D (5 bases). The length of the CDR3 is 17 residues. CDR1 is SGHTA and CDR2 is FQGNSA in the germline V gene. The V end lost 2 bases, the J end lost 2 bases, and 18 bases lay between the germline ends. CDR3 sequence reads: CASSLNSAGAGNTEAFF. CDR3 in DNA: TGTGCCAGCAGCTTAAACTCGGCCGGGGCGGGAAACACTGAAGCTTTCTTT.

This clone turned up a few times. The chain employs TRBV2 and TRBJ1-2; D not certain. The CDR3 totals 14 residues. V was shortened by 0 bases and J by 7 bases, with 12 bases between the two germline ends. The germline gives CDR1 SNHLY, CDR2 FYNNEI. The CDR3 sequence is CASSEARRVFGYTF. DNA for the CDR3: TGTGCCAGCAGTGAAGCGAGGAGGGTGTTTGGCTACACCTTC. The variable domain in full, completed from reference TRBV2 and TRBJ1-2, reads EPEVTQTPSHQVTQMGQEVILRCVPISNHLYFYWYRQILGQKVEFLVSFYNNEISEKSEIFDDQFSVERPDGSNFTLKIRSTKLEDSAMYFCASSEARRVFGYTFGSGTRLTVV.

The gene calls are TRBV7-9 and TRBJ1-6; 8 bases agree with TRBD1. Germline assignment: CDR1 SEHNR and CDR2 FQNEAQ (reference sequence). This CDR3 region has 15 residues. Trimming took 5 bases from V and 3 from J; bases not matched to a gene: 3. CDR3 coding DNA: TGTGCCAGCAGCCGAGGACAGGGCTATAATTCACCCCTCCACTTT. Its protein product is CASSRGQGYNSPLHF.

DNA of the CDR3: TGCGCCAGCAGCTCGCCCGGCGGGACAGGTATACCGGAGACCCAGTACTTC. Its protein is CASSSPGGTGIPETQYF. The V gene is TRBV5-1, the J gene TRBJ2-5; 8 bases align to TRBD1. CDR3 length: 17 residues. CDR1 and CDR2 (germline): SGHRS, YFSETQ. Trimming at V came to 3 bases and at J to 5 bases, leaving 15 bases not matched to a gene.

The rearrangement joins TRBV7-9 to TRBJ2-5; 7 nucleotides align to TRBD2. In germline, CDR1 is SEHNR, CDR2 FQNEAQ (reference sequence). The trim removed 5 bases at V and 4 bases at J, leaving 7 bases unmatched. This CDR3 region has 14 residues. DNA of the CDR3: TGTGCCAGCAGCCCTAACTCGGGAGGAGAGACCCAGTACTTC. Translating it yields CASSPNSGGETQYF.

The chain joins TRBV11-1 to TRBJ2-4; 8 bases line up with TRBD1. Per germline, CDR1 SGHAT and CDR2 FQDESV (reference sequence). Losses at the gene ends were 5 bases for V and 6 bases for J; bases not matched to a gene: 9. The CDR3 has 15 amino acids. The CDR3 region has the DNA TGTGCCAGCAGCGCAAGACCGGGACAGGTAAACATTCAGTACTTC. Protein product: CASSARPGQVNIQYF.

This clone was recorded only once. The rearrangement joins TRBV5-1 to TRBJ2-1; TRBD2 might be the D (6 bases). The germline V gene encodes CDR1 SGHRS and CDR2 YFSETQ. CDR3 size: 16 residues. V lost 4 bases and J lost 0, with 14 bases in between. The CDR3 nucleotides read TGCGCCAGCAGCCCGACGGGGAGGAGCTCCTACAATGAGCAGTTCTTC. Protein sequence: CASSPTGRSSYNEQFF.

The V and J genes are TRBV9 and TRBJ1-5, with D maybe TRBD1 (5 bases). The V end was cut by 2 bases, the J end by 2 bases, with 11 bases between. The CDR3 loop spans 15 amino acids. Per the germline V gene, CDR1 is SGDLS and CDR2 is YYNGEE. The CDR3 loop reads CASSVGVGGNQPQHF. The CDR3 DNA is TGTGCCAGCAGCGTGGGGGTTGGGGGCAATCAGCCCCAGCATTTT.

The rearrangement joins TRBV7-9 to TRBJ1-2; D remains unclear. CDR3 length: 11 residues. V shed 3 bases and J shed 7 bases, with 6 bases lying between them. CDR1 is SEHNR and CDR2 is FQNEAQ in the germline V gene (reference sequence). CDR3 in DNA: TGTGCCAGCAGCTTCTTCGGTGGCTACACCTTC. Amino acids: CASSFFGGYTF.

This clone has just one count. The chain carries TRBV7-2 and TRBJ1-2; D is uncertain. Trimming stripped 3 bases from V and 5 bases from J, with 10 bases between. Germline CDR1 SGHTA, CDR2 FQGNSA. The CDR3 spans 13 residues. CDR3 region: CASSFGPYYGYTF. The DNA for the CDR3 is TGTGCCAGCAGCTTTGGTCCTTATTATGGCTACACCTTC.

V gene TRBV28 combines with J gene TRBJ2-2; D possibly uses TRBD1 or TRBD2 (6 bases each). The ends were cut back, 1 base at V and 7 bases at J, with 13 bases in the middle. The length of the CDR3 is 15 residues. Per the germline V gene, CDR1 is MDHEN and CDR2 is SYDVKM. In DNA form, the CDR3 reads TGTGCCAGCAGTTTATTGGGGGGCGATGGCGGGGAGCTGTTTTTT. It yields the protein CASSLLGGDGGELFF.

DNA of the CDR3: TGTGCCAGCAGTCGTGGACAGGGGGCTGGGGCCAACGTCCTGACTTTC. This sequence encodes CASSRGQGAGANVLTF. V and J are TRBV7-9 and TRBJ2-6, with 10 bases matching TRBD1. V trimming: 6 bases; J trimming: 2 bases; junction bases outside the gene matches: 4. The length of the CDR3 is 16 residues. The germline CDR1 and CDR2 sequences are SEHNR and FQNEAQ (reference sequence).

CDR3 nucleotides: TGTGCCAGCAGCTTAGAAGGAGGTGGCCCACCTTTCTTT. It encodes CASSLEGGGPPFF. The chain joins TRBV7-2 to TRBJ1-1; D uncertain. The V gene's germline CDR1 is SGHTA and CDR2 FQGNSA. V gave up 1 base and J gave up 12 bases, with 15 bases separating them. CDR3 length: 13 residues.

The chain is built from TRBV7-9 and TRBJ2-5; no clear D gene. The V gene's germline CDR1 is SEHNR and CDR2 FQNEAQ (reference sequence). The CDR3 runs to 11 residues. The V end was cut by 7 bases, the J end by 1 base, with 4 bases between. The CDR3 sequence is CASKLQETQYF. DNA for the CDR3: TGTGCCAGCAAACTCCAAGAGACCCAGTACTTC.

The V and J genes are TRBV5-6 and TRBJ2-5; D call uncertain. This CDR3 region has 14 residues. V lost 3 bases and J lost 3, with 12 bases in between. CDR1 is SGHDT and CDR2 is YYEEEE in the germline V gene. CDR3 DNA: TGTGCCAGCAGCTCTCCGGGCGGCAAAGAGACCCAGTACTTC. This encodes CASSSPGGKETQYF.

This rearrangement joins TRBV29-1 to TRBJ2-4, with D possibly being TRBD1 (5 bases). Germline CDR1 SQVTM, CDR2 ANQGSEA. The CDR3 sequence is 11 residues long. The V gene lost 1 base and the J gene lost 16 bases, with 14 bases spanning the gap. The CDR3 bases are TGCAGCGTTGAAGTGGCCAGGGCGGTATACTTC. This gives the protein CSVEVARAVYF.

V and J are TRBV19 and TRBJ1-1; no firm D call. The V gene lost 7 bases and the J gene lost 0 bases, with 18 bases spanning the gap. Germline lookup yields CDR1 LNHDA and CDR2 SQIVND (reference sequence). This CDR3 contains 16 residues. Here the CDR3 reads CASNRATQGMNTEAFF. CDR3 DNA: TGTGCCAGTAACCGGGCCACCCAAGGGATGAACACTGAAGCTTTCTTT.